This TCR beta chain was sequenced for a study of shared clonotypes between healthy human individuals. Overall study results and limits: Generation probabilities were higher for clonotypes shared across all four sorted-subset donors than for unshared ones.

This clone was seen only once. Its antigen is unknown. Sequencing used immunoSEQ multiplex PCR; TCRdb keeps in-frame clones, though not all of them. Of under 2,500,000 clones listed, 90% to 96% are singletons. Germline V lookup: CDR1 MNHNS, CDR2 SASEGT. This CDR3 has 14 amino acids. The trim removed 5 bases at V and 2 bases at J, leaving 6 bases unmatched. The source of this sequence is a man younger than 30 in good health. What was sequenced was naive CD4+ T cells sorted from blood. The subset denotes: CD45RA+ positively selected. The chain employs TRBV6-1 and TRBJ2-7; 7 positions match TRBD2. The CDR3 region is CASSRTSTAYEQYF. CDR3 in DNA: TGTGCCAGCAGTAGGACTAGTACTGCCTACGAGCAGTACTTC.